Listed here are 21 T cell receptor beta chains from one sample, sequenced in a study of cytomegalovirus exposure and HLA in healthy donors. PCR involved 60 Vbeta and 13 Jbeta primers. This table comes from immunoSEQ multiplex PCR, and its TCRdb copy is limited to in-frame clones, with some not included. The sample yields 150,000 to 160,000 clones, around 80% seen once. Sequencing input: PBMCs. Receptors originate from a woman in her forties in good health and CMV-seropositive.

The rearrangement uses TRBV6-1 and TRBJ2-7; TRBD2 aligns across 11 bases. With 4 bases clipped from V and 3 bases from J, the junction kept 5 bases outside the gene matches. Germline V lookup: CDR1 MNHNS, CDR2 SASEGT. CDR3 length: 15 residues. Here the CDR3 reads CASSAPSGGYYEQYF. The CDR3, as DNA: TGTGCCAGCAGTGCTCCTAGCGGGGGGTACTACGAGCAGTACTTC.

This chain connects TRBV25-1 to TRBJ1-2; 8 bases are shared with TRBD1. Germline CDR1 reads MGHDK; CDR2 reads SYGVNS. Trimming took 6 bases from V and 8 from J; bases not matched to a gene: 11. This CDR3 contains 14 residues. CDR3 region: CASRGQGSSQGYTF. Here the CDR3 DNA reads TGTGCCAGCAGAGGACAGGGTTCATCTCAAGGCTACACCTTC.

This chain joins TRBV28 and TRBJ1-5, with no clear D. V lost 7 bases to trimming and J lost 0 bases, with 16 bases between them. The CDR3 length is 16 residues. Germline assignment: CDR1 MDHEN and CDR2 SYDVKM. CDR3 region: CASTRLRGNSNQPQHF. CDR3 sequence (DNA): TGTGCCAGCACCCGTCTCCGGGGAAATAGCAATCAGCCCCAGCATTTT.

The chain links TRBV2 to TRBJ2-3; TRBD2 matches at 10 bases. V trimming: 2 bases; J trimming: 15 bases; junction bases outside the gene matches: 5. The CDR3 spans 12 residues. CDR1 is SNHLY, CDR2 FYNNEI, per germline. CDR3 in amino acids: CASSESSGRRYF. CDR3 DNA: TGTGCCAGCAGTGAATCTAGCGGGAGACGTTATTTT.

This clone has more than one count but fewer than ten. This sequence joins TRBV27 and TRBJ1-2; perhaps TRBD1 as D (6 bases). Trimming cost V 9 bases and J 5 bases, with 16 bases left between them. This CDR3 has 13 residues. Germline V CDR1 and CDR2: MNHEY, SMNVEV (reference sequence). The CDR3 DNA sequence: TGTGCCAGTAGACCGGGACAAGGATATGGCTACACCTTC. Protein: CASRPGQGYGYTF.

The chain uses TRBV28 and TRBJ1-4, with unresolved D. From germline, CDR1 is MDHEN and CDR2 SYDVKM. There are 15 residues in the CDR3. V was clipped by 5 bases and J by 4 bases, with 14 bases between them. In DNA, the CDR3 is TGTGCCAGCAGTAATATGGGCCGGAATAATGAAAAACTGTTTTTT. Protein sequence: CASSNMGRNNEKLFF.

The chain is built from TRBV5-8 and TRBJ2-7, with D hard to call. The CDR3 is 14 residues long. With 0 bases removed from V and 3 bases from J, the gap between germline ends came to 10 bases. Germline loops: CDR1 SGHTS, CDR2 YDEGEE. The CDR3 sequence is CASSLDRLFYEQYF. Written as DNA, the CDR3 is TGTGCCAGCAGCTTGGACAGATTATTCTACGAGCAGTACTTC.

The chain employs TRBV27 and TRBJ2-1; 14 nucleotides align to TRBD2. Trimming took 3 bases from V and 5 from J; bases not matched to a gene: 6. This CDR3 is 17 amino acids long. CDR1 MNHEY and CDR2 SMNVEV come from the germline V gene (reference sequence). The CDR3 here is CASSLRLAGGGNNEQFF. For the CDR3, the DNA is TGTGCCAGCAGTTTGCGACTAGCGGGAGGGGGGAACAATGAGCAGTTCTTC.

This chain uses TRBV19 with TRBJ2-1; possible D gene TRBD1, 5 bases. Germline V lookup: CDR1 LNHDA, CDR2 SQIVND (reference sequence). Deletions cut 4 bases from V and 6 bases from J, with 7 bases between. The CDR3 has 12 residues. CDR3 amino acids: CASSTRVNEQFF. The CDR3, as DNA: TGTGCCAGTAGTACCAGGGTCAATGAGCAGTTCTTC.

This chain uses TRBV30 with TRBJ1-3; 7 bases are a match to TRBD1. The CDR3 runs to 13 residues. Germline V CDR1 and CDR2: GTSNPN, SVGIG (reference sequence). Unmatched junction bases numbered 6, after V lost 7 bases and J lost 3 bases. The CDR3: CASPGGFGNTIYF. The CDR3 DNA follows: TGTGCCTCTCCAGGGGGTTTTGGAAACACCATATATTTT. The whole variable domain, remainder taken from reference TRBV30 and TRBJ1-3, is SQTIHQWPATLVQPVGSPLSLECTVEGTSNPNLYWYRQAAGRGLQLLFYSVGIGQISSEVPQNLSASRPQDRQFILSSKKLLLSDSGFYLCASPGGFGNTIYFGEGSWLTVV.

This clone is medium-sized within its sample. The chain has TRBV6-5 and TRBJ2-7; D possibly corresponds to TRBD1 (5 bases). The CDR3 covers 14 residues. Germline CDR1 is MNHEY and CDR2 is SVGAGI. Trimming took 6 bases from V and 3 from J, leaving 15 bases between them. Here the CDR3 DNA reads TGTGCCAGCAGACTCCGCCCAGACAGCTACGAGCAGTACTTC. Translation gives CASRLRPDSYEQYF.

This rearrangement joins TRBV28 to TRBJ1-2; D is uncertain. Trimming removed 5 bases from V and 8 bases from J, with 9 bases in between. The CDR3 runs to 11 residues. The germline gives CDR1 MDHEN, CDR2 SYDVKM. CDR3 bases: TGTGCCAGCAGTGCCACACGAGGCTACACCTTC. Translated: CASSATRGYTF.

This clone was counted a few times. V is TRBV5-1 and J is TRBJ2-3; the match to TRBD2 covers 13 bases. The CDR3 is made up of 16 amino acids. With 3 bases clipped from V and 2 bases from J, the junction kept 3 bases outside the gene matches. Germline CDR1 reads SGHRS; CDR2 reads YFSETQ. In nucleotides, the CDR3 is TGCGCCAGCAGCTCGGGACTAGCGGGGCACACAGATACGCAGTATTTT. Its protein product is CASSSGLAGHTDTQYF.

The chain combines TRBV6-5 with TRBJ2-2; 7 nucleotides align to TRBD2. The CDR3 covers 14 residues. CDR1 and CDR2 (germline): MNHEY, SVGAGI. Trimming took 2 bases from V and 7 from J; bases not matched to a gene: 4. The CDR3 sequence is CASSYRRESGELFF. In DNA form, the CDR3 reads TGTGCCAGCAGTTACAGGCGGGAGAGCGGGGAGCTGTTTTTT.

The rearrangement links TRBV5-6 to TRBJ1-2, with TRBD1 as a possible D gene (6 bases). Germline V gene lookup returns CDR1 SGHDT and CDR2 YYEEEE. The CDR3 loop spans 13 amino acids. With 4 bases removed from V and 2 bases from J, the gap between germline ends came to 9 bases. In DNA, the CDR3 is TGTGCCAGCAGCCAACAGGGAAACTATGGCTACACCTTC. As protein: CASSQQGNYGYTF. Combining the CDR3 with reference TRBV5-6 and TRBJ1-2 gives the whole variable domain DAGVTQSPTHLIKTRGQQVTLRCSPKSGHDTVSWYQQALGQGPQFIFQYYEEEERQRGNFPDRFSGHQFPNYSSELNVNALLLGDSALYLCASSQQGNYGYTFGSGTRLTVV.

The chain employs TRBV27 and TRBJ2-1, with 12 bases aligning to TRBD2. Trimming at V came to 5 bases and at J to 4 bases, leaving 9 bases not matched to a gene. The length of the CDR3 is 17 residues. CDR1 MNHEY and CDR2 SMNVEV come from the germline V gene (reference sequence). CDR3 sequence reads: CASSPRLAGAGYNEQFF. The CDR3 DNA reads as TGTGCCAGCAGTCCGCGACTAGCGGGAGCGGGGTACAATGAGCAGTTCTTC.

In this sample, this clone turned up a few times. The CDR3 region is CASSSGTGGVREQFF. CDR3 DNA sequence: TGTGCCAGCAGCTCCGGGACAGGGGGTGTCAGGGAGCAGTTCTTC. The V and J genes are TRBV5-4 and TRBJ2-1, with 11 bases lining up with TRBD1. The germline V gene has CDR1 SGHNT and CDR2 YYREEE (reference sequence). This CDR3 spans 15 amino acids. V gave up 3 bases and J gave up 10 bases; unmatched junction bases: 9.

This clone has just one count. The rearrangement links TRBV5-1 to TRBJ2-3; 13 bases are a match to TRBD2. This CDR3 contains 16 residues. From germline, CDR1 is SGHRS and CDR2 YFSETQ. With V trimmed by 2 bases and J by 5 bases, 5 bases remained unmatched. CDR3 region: CASSLLAGGPQDTQYF. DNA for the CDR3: TGCGCCAGCAGCTTACTAGCGGGAGGGCCCCAAGATACGCAGTATTTT.

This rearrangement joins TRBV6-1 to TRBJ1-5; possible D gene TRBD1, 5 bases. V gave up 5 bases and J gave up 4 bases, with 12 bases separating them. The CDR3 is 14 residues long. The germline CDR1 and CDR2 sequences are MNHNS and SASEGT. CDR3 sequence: CASSTDSFNQPQHF. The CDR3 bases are TGTGCCAGCAGTACTGACAGTTTTAATCAGCCCCAGCATTTT.

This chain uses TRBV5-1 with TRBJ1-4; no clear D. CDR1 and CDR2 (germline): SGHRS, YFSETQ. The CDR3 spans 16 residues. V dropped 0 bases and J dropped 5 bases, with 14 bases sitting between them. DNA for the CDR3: TGCGCCAGCAGCTTGGCCTTAGGACTGACGAATGAAAAACTGTTTTTT. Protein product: CASSLALGLTNEKLFF. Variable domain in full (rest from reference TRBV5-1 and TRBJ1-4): KAGVTQTPRYLIKTRGQQVTLSCSPISGHRSVSWYQQTPGQGLQFLFEYFSETQRNKGNFPGRFSGRQFSNSRSEMNVSTLELGDSALYLCASSLALGLTNEKLFFGSGTQLSVL.

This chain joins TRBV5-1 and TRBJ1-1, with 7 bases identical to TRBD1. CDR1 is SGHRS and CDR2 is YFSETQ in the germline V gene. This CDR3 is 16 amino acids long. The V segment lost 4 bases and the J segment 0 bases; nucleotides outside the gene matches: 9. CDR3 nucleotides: TGCGCCAGCAGCCCAGGTACGGGACAGATGAACACTGAAGCTTTCTTT. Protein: CASSPGTGQMNTEAFF.